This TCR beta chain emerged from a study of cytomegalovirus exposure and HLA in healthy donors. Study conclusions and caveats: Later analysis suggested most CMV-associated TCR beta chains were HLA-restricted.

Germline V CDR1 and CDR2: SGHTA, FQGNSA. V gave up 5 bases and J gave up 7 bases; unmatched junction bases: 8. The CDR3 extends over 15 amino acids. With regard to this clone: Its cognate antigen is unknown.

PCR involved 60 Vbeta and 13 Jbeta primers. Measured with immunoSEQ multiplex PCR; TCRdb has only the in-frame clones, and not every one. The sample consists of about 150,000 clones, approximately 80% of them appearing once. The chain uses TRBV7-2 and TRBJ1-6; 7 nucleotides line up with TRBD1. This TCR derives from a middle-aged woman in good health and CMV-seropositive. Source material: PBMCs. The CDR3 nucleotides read TGTGCCAGCAGCCCCAGGTTACAGGGGAATTCACCCCTCCACTTT. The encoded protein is CASSPRLQGNSPLHF. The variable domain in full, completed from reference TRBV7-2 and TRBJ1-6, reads GAGVSQSPSNKVTEKGKDVELRCDPISGHTALYWYRQSLGQGLEFLIYFQGNSAPDKSGLPSDRFSAERTGGSVSTLTIQRTQQEDSAVYLCASSPRLQGNSPLHFGNGTRLTVT.